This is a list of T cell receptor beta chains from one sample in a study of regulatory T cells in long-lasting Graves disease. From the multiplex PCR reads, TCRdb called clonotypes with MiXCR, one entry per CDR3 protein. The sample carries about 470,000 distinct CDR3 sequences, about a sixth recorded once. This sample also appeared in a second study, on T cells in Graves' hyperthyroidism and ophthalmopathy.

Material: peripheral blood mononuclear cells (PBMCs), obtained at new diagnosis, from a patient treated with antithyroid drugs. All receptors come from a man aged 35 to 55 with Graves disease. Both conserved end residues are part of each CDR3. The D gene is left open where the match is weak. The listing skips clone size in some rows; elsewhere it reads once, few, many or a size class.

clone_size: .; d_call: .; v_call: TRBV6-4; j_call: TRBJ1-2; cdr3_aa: CASSDTGYGYTF; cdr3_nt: TGTGCCAGCAGTGACACAGGTTATGGCTACACCTTC
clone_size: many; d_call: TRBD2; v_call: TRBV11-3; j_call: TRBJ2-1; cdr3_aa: CASSLIGLAGNNEQFF; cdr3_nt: TGTGCCAGCAGCTTAATCGGTCTAGCGGGGAACAATGAGCAGTTCTTC
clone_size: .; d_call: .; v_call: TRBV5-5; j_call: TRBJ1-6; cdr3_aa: CASSPDSAENSPLHF; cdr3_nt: TGTGCCAGCAGCCCGGACAGCGCCGAGAATTCACCCCTCCACTTT
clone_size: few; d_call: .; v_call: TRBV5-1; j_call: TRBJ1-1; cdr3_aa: CASSLRGRGFAEAFF; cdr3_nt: TGCGCCAGCAGCTTGCGGGGCAGGGGATTTGCTGAAGCTTTCTTT
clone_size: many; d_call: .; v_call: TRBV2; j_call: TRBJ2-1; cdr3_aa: CASSVRYNEQFF; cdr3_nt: TGTGCCAGCAGCGTACGTTACAATGAGCAGTTCTTC
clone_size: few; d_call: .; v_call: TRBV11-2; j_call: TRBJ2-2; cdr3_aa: CASSLEGYANTGELFF; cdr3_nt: TGTGCCAGCAGCTTAGAAGGATACGCGAACACCGGGGAGCTGTTTTTT
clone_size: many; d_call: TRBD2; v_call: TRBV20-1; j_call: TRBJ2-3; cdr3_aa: CSAKGLAGSTDTQYF; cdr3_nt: TGCAGTGCAAAAGGACTAGCGGGGAGCACAGATACGCAGTATTTT
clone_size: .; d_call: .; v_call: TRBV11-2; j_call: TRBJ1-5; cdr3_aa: CASSLALRDQPQHF; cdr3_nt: TGTGCCAGCAGTTTAGCGCTAAGGGATCAGCCCCAGCATTTT
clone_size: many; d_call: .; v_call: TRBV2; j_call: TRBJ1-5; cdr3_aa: CASTSSHLMGPQHF; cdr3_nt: TGTGCCAGCACATCTAGCCACCTAATGGGACCCCAGCATTTT
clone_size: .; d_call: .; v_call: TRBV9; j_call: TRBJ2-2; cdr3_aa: CASGDYSDGELFF; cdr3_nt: TGTGCCAGCGGCGACTATTCTGACGGGGAGCTGTTTTTT
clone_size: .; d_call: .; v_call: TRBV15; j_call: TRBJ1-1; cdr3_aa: CATSSVSPLGTEAFF; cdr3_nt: TGTGCCACCAGCAGCGTAAGCCCTTTGGGGACTGAAGCTTTCTTT
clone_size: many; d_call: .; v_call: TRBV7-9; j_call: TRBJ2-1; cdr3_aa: CASSLVGAYNEQFF; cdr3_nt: TGTGCCAGCAGCTTAGTGGGGGCGTACAATGAGCAGTTCTTC
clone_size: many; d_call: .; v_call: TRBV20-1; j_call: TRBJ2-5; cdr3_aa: CSGRPLGRGPETQYF; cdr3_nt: TGCAGTGGCCGACCCTTGGGACGGGGGCCAGAGACCCAGTACTTC
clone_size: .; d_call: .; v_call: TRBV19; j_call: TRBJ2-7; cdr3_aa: CASSPRDGPSYEQYF; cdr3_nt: TGTGCCAGTAGCCCCCGGGACGGGCCGTCCTACGAGCAGTACTTC
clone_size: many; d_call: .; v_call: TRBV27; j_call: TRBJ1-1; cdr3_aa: CASSPPRSSNTEAFF; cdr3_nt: TGTGCCAGCAGTCCGCCTAGGTCCTCGAACACTGAAGCTTTCTTT
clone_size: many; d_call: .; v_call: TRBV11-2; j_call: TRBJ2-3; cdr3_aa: CASRSITPDRLTDTQYF; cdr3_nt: TGTGCCAGCAGATCGATAACACCGGACAGACTCACAGATACGCAGTATTTT
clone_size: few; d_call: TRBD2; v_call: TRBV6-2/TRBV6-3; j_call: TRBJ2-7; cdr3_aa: CASSYSSGGRDF; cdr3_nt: TGTGCCAGCAGTTACTCGAGCGGGGGACGGGACTTC
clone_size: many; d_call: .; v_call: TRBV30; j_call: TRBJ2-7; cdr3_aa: CAWSVRKGAYEQYF; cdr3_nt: TGTGCCTGGAGTGTACGAAAGGGAGCCTACGAGCAGTACTTC
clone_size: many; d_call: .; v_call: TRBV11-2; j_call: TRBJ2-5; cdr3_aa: CASSRAIQETQYF; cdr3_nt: TGTGCCAGCAGCAGGGCGATCCAAGAGACCCAGTACTTC
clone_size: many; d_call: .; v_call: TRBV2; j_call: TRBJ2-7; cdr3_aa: CASSKAGTGNYEQYF; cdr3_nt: TGTGCCAGCAGTAAAGCCGGGACGGGGAACTACGAGCAGTACTTC
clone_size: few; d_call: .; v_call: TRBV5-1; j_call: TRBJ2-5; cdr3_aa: CASSFQTGFQETQYF; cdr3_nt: TGCGCCAGCAGCTTTCAGACAGGCTTCCAAGAGACCCAGTACTTC
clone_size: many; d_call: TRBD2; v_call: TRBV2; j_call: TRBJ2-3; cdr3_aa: CASPPAASGRAATQYF; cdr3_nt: TGTGCCAGCCCACCCGCGGCTAGCGGGAGGGCCGCAACGCAGTATTTT
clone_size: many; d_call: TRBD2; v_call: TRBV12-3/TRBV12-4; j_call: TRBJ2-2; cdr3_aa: CASSLAASGRTGELFF; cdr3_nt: TGTGCCAGCAGTTTAGCGGCTAGCGGGAGGACCGGGGAGCTGTTTTTT
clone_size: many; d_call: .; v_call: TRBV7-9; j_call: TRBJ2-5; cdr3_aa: CASSSFWRGREETQYF; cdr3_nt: TGTGCCAGCAGCTCATTTTGGAGGGGCAGAGAGGAGACCCAGTACTTC
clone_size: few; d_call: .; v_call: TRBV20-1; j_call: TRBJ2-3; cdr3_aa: CSARDTVVPDTQYF; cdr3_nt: TGCAGTGCTAGAGATACGGTGGTCCCAGATACGCAGTATTTT
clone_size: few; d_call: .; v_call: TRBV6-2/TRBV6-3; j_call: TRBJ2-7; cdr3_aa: CASSEAWQGYYEQYF; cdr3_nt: TGTGCCAGCAGTGAAGCATGGCAGGGATACTACGAGCAGTACTTC
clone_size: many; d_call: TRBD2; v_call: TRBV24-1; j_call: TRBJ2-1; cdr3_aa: CATSENLLLAGGFNEQFF; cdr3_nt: TGTGCCACCAGTGAGAATCTCTTACTAGCGGGAGGGTTCAATGAGCAGTTCTTC
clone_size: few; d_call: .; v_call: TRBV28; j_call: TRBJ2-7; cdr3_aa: CASSTSGGETYEQYF; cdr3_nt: TGTGCCAGCAGTACCTCAGGGGGGGAAACCTACGAGCAGTACTTC
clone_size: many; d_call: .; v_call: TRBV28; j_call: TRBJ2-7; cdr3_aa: CASSLPTYPLEQYF; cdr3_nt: TGTGCCAGCAGTTTACCCACCTACCCCCTCGAGCAGTACTTC
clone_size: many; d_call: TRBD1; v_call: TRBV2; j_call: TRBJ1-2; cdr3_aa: CASSADRGIGGYTF; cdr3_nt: TGTGCCAGCAGCGCGGACAGGGGTATCGGTGGCTACACCTTC
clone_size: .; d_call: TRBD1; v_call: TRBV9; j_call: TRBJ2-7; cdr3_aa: CASSVGQGENYEQYF; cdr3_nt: TGTGCCAGCAGCGTAGGGCAGGGGGAGAACTACGAGCAGTACTTC
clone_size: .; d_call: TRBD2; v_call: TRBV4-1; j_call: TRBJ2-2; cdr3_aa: CASRGKREEIGELFF; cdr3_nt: TGCGCCAGCAGAGGGAAGCGGGAGGAAATCGGGGAGCTGTTTTTT
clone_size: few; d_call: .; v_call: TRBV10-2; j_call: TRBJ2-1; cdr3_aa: CASSEFGLSSYNEQFF; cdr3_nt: TGCGCCAGCAGTGAGTTTGGCCTAAGCTCCTACAATGAGCAGTTCTTC
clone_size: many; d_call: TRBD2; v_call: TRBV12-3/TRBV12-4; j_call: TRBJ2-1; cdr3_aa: CASRPSGGPYNEQFF; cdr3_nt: TGTGCCAGCAGACCCTCGGGAGGACCCTACAATGAGCAGTTCTTC
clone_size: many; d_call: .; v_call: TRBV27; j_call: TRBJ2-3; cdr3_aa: CASSFWVSTDTQYF; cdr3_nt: TGTGCCAGCAGTTTCTGGGTTAGCACAGATACGCAGTATTTT
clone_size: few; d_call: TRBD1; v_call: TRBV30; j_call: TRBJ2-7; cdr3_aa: CAWDGTGSREQYF; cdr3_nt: TGTGCCTGGGACGGGACAGGGTCTCGAGAGCAGTACTTC
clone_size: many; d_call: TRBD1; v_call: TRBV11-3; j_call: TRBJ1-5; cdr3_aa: CASSQGDKGNQPQHF; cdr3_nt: TGTGCCAGCAGCCAGGGGGACAAAGGCAATCAGCCCCAGCATTTT
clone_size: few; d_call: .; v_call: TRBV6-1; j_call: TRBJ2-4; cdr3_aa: CASSRPTDKNIQYF; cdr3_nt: TGTGCCAGCAGCCGTCCGACGGATAAAAACATTCAGTACTTC